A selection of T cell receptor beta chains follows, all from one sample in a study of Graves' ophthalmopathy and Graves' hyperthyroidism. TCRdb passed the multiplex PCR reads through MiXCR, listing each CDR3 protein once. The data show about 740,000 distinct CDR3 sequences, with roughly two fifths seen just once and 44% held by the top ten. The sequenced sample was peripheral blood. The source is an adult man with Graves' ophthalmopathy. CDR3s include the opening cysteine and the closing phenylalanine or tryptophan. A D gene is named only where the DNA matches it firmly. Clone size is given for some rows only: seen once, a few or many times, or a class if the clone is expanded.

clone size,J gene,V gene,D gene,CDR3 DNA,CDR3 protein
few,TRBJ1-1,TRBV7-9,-,TGTGCCAGCAGCTTAGAGGCAGCCCAAGGGAACACTGAAGCTTTCTTT,CASSLEAAQGNTEAFF
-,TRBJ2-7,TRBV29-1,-,TGCAGCGTTGCCGTTACGGTGAACACCGGGGAGCAGTACTTC,CSVAVTVNTGEQYF
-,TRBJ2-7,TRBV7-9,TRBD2,TGTGCCAGCAGCCCCAGACTGGGGGGGACCAGTGAAAACGAGCAGTACTTC,CASSPRLGGTSENEQYF
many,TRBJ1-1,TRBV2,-,TGTGCCAGCAGGGGACAACCGAACACTGAAGCTTTCTTT,CASRGQPNTEAFF
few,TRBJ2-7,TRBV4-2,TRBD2,TGTGCCAGCAGCCAAGATCTGCGGGGGGGCAGGAACGAGCAGTACTTC,CASSQDLRGGRNEQYF
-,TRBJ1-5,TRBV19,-,TGTGCCTGGAGTCAGGGGACGATGAATCAGCCCCAGCATTTT,CAWSQGTMNQPQHF
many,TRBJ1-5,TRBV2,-,TGTGCCAGTAGGACAGAGATCAATCAGCCCCAGCATTTT,CASRTEINQPQHF
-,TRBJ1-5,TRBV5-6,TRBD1,TGTGCCAGCAGCTTTGGGGACAGAGTTAATCAGCCCCAGCATTTT,CASSFGDRVNQPQHF
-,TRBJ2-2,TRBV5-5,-,TGTGCCAGCAGCTCAAGCGGGCCCACCGCGAACACCGGGGAGCTGTTTTTT,CASSSSGPTANTGELFF
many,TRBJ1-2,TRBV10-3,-,TGTGCCATCAGTGGGGACCACTATAACTATGGCTACACCTTC,CAISGDHYNYGYTF
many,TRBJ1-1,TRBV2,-,TGTGCCAGCAGTGAATCGCTTGAAGCTTTCTTT,CASSESLEAFF
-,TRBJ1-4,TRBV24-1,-,TGTGCCACCCGCGTTGAGGCAACTAATGAAAAACTGTTTTTT,CATRVEATNEKLFF
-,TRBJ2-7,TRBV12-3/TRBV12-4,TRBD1,TGTGCCAGCAATCCCGGACAGGGGAGCGACGAGCAGTACTTC,CASNPGQGSDEQYF
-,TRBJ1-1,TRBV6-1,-,TGTGCCAGCAACCGACTGCAGTTGAACACTGAAGCTTTCTTT,CASNRLQLNTEAFF
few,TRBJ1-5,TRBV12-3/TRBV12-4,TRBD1,TGTGCCAGCAGTCCACAGGACAGGTTT,CASSPQDRF
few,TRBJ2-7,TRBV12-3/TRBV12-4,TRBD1,TGTGCCAGCAGTTACTTGCAGGGGGTCTACGAGCAGTACTTC,CASSYLQGVYEQYF
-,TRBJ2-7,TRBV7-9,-,TGTGCCAGCAGCATTCGAGGGTTACTCTACGAGCAGTACTTC,CASSIRGLLYEQYF
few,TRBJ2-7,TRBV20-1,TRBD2,TGCAGTGCTAGCGATAGCGGGAGGGCACAATACGAGCAGTACTTC,CSASDSGRAQYEQYF
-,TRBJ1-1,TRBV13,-,TGTGCCAGCAGCTTAGGGGGGATCGGAGGCACTGAAGCTTTCTTT,CASSLGGIGGTEAFF
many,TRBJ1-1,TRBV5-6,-,TGTGCCAGCAGAATACAGGGAGGGACTGAAGCTTTCTTT,CASRIQGGTEAFF
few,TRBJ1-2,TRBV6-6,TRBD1,TGTGCCAGCAACCTCGATTGGGGACAGCTTTATGGCTACACCTTC,CASNLDWGQLYGYTF
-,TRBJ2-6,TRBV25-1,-,TGTGCCAGCAGTTTTAGTTGGGGTTCTGGGGCCAACGTCCTGACTTTC,CASSFSWGSGANVLTF
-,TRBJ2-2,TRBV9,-,TGTGCCAGCAGCCCAGAACGGGACATTCGTTGGACCGGGGAGCTGTTTTTT,CASSPERDIRWTGELFF
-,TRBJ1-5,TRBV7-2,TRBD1,TGTGCCAGCAGCCAAGATCCCGACAGGGGGCTTTCACAGCCCCAGCATTTT,CASSQDPDRGLSQPQHF
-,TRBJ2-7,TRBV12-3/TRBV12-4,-,TGTGCCAGCAGTTTGAGTTGGAACTTACTCCACTACGAGCAGTACTTC,CASSLSWNLLHYEQYF
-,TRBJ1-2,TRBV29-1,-,TGCAGCTTTACCCCTCCCGGGGCCTATGGCTACACCTTC,CSFTPPGAYGYTF
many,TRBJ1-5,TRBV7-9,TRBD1,TGTGCCAGCAGCTTAGGGACAGGGGGCAGGGAGCCCCAGCATTTT,CASSLGTGGREPQHF
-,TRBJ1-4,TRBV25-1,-,TGCGCCACCGGGACGGGTGAAAAACTGTTTTTT,CATGTGEKLFF
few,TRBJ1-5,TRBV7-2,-,TGTGCCAGCAGCCTCGGACAGTATGATCAGCCCCAGCATTTT,CASSLGQYDQPQHF
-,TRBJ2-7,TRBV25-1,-,TGCGCCAGCAGCCACGGACTCTTTTCCTCCGAGCAGTACTTC,CASSHGLFSSEQYF
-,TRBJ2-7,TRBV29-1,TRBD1,TGCAGCGTTGCAAGGGACAGGGTTTCTGACGAGCAGTACTTC,CSVARDRVSDEQYF
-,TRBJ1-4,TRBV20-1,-,TGCAGTGCTAGCCCGGGACTTTCACCTGAAAAACTGTCTTTT,CSASPGLSPEKLSF
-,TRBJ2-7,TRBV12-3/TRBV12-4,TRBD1,TGTGCCAGCAGCCAGACAGGGGTTGACGAGCAGTACTTC,CASSQTGVDEQYF
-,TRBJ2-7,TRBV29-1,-,TGCAGCGTTGTAAGGGACGGGTTCTACGAGCAGTACTTC,CSVVRDGFYEQYF